Listed below are T cell receptor beta chains from one sample, sequenced in a study of blood T cell repertoires in COVID-19. This table comes from immunoSEQ multiplex PCR, and its TCRdb copy is limited to in-frame clones, with some not included. The table has around 260,000 clones, around 82% seen once. Sequenced input: peripheral blood. The receptors were sampled from a person between 65 and 79 years old with COVID-19, enrolled during active disease. Both conserved end residues are part of each CDR3. Fields, in order: clone size, J gene, D gene, V gene, CDR3 protein, CDR3 DNA. The D gene is left open where the match is weak. Rows may omit the clone size; those that give it use once, few, many or a size class.

>NA|TRBJ2-7|NA|TRBV6-5
CASKQGLSSYEQYF
TGTGCCAGCAAACAGGGTTTAAGCTCCTACGAGCAGTACTTC
>once|TRBJ2-3|TRBD1|TRBV6-5
CASSQTGVSADTQYF
TGTGCCAGCAGTCAGACAGGGGTGAGCGCAGATACGCAGTATTTT
>NA|TRBJ2-2|NA|TRBV5-4
CASSLLHENTGELFF
TGTGCCAGCAGCTTATTACATGAGAACACCGGGGAGCTGTTTTTT
>NA|TRBJ2-7|NA|TRBV7-9
CASSEGVGVSVAYEQYF
TGTGCCAGCAGTGAGGGGGTCGGCGTATCGGTTGCCTACGAGCAGTACTTC
>few|TRBJ2-3|TRBD2|TRBV5-6
CASSPVVTGGPSDTQYF
TGTGCCAGCAGCCCCGTAGTGACGGGAGGGCCATCAGATACGCAGTATTTT
>NA|TRBJ2-5|NA|TRBV6-2/TRBV6-3
CASSARAVETQYF
TGTGCCAGCAGTGCCAGGGCGGTGGAGACCCAGTACTTC
>NA|TRBJ2-1|TRBD2|TRBV28
CASSLGGGGALWDNEQFF
TGTGCCAGCAGTTTGGGTGGCGGGGGGGCCTTATGGGACAATGAGCAGTTCTTC
>NA|TRBJ2-1|NA|TRBV19
CASSERTDYNEQFF
TGTGCCAGTAGTGAACGGACAGACTACAATGAGCAGTTCTTC
>few|TRBJ1-2|NA|TRBV28
CASSPTRTAGYTF
TGTGCCAGCAGTCCGACGAGGACAGCCGGCTACACCTTC
>few|TRBJ2-2|TRBD2|TRBV18
CASSPNLSGSGTGELFF
TGTGCCAGCTCACCAAATCTTAGCGGGAGTGGGACCGGGGAGCTGTTTTTT
>NA|TRBJ2-1|NA|TRBV11-2
CASSHYNEQFF
TGTGCCAGCAGCCACTACAATGAGCAGTTCTTC
>NA|TRBJ1-2|TRBD1|TRBV6-1
CASSERAGGAVYGYTF
TGTGCCAGCAGTGAACGGGCAGGGGGCGCTGTCTATGGCTACACCTTC
>NA|TRBJ1-5|TRBD1|TRBV3-1/TRBV3-2
CASSWGQGMLSNQPQHF
TGTGCCAGCAGCTGGGGACAGGGGATGTTGAGCAATCAGCCCCAGCATTTT
>once|TRBJ2-7|TRBD1|TRBV5-1
CASTHLPGQGIYEQYF
TGCGCCAGCACACATCTTCCGGGACAGGGAATCTACGAGCAGTACTTC
>NA|TRBJ2-4|TRBD1|TRBV11-2
CASSFGQGANIQYF
TGTGCCAGCAGCTTTGGACAGGGGGCGAACATTCAGTACTTC
>NA|TRBJ2-5|TRBD1|TRBV2
CASRAATGGRETQYF
TGTGCCAGCAGGGCGGCTACAGGGGGCAGAGAGACCCAGTACTTC
>NA|TRBJ2-4|TRBD2|TRBV28
CASLRAGENIQYF
TGTGCCAGTCTTAGGGCGGGGGAAAACATTCAGTACTTC
>NA|TRBJ1-5|NA|TRBV15
CATAAADSNQPQHF
TGTGCCACCGCCGCCGCAGATAGCAATCAGCCCCAGCATTTT
>NA|TRBJ1-2|NA|TRBV10-3
CAISDPRGYGYTF
TGTGCCATCAGTGACCCTCGGGGGTATGGCTACACCTTC
>NA|TRBJ2-7|NA|TRBV30
CAWGRGRQIYEQYF
TGTGCCTGGGGGAGAGGCAGACAGATCTACGAGCAGTACTTC
>NA|TRBJ2-2|TRBD2|TRBV11-2
CASSLDQRRGGTGELFF
TGTGCCAGCAGCTTAGACCAGCGCCGGGGGGGCACCGGGGAGCTGTTTTTT
>NA|TRBJ2-1|TRBD2|TRBV28
CASSRTSGRAANEQFF
TGTGCCAGCAGCCGAACTAGCGGGAGGGCCGCAAATGAGCAGTTCTTC
>NA|TRBJ1-3|NA|TRBV3-1/TRBV3-2
CASMSSGNTIYF
TGTGCCTCCATGAGCTCTGGAAACACCATATATTTT
>NA|TRBJ2-1|NA|TRBV4-2
CASSHGTPNEQFF
TGTGCCAGCAGCCACGGGACTCCCAATGAGCAGTTCTTC
>NA|TRBJ2-2|TRBD2|TRBV29-1
CSVETSGLNTGELFF
TGCAGCGTTGAAACTAGCGGGTTGAACACCGGGGAGCTGTTTTTT
>NA|TRBJ2-5|TRBD2|TRBV19
CASRAGGETQYF
TGTGCCAGTAGAGCGGGGGGAGAGACCCAGTACTTC
>NA|TRBJ2-7|NA|TRBV9
CASSSHGQHPYEQYF
TGTGCCAGCAGCTCCCACGGACAGCACCCGTACGAGCAGTACTTC
>NA|TRBJ2-7|NA|TRBV6-1
CASSESRTTYEQYF
TGTGCCAGCAGTGAATCCAGGACAACCTACGAGCAGTACTTC
>NA|TRBJ1-1|TRBD1|TRBV6-5
CASSYATGTGGTEAFF
TGTGCCAGCAGTTACGCTACCGGGACAGGGGGTACTGAAGCTTTCTTT
>NA|TRBJ1-3|NA|TRBV28
CASNDNSGNTIYF
TGTGCCAGCAACGACAACTCTGGAAACACCATATATTTT
>NA|TRBJ2-2|TRBD1|TRBV18
CASSPLQGAGTGELFF
TGTGCCAGCTCACCGCTACAGGGGGCCGGCACCGGGGAGCTGTTTTTT
>NA|TRBJ1-6|TRBD1|TRBV5-1
CASSPNPDRASPLHF
TGCGCCAGCAGCCCAAACCCGGACAGGGCCTCACCCCTCCACTTT
>NA|TRBJ1-5|TRBD1|TRBV6-5
CASTGQGIQPQHF
TGTGCCAGCACGGGACAGGGGATTCAGCCCCAGCATTTT
>NA|TRBJ2-1|NA|TRBV19
CATQSYNEQFF
TGTGCCACTCAGTCCTACAATGAGCAGTTCTTC
>NA|TRBJ2-7|NA|TRBV7-3
CASRPPPRGGKIGGQMQYF
TGTGCCAGCAGACCCCCGCCTAGGGGGGGAAAAATAGGGGGTCAGATGCAATACTTC
>NA|TRBJ2-5|TRBD2|TRBV9
CASSQGLASETQYF
TGTGCCAGCAGCCAAGGACTAGCCAGCGAGACCCAGTACTTC
>NA|TRBJ1-2|TRBD1|TRBV5-5
CASSLVGQGGGYTF
TGTGCCAGCAGCTTGGTTGGACAGGGGGGTGGCTACACCTTC
>NA|TRBJ1-2|NA|TRBV11-1
CASSLRPGGGDYGYTF
TGTGCCAGCAGCTTGAGACCGGGGGGGGGCGACTATGGCTACACCTTC
>NA|TRBJ1-1|NA|TRBV10-3
CAISRYNRAQSNTEAFF
TGTGCCATCAGTAGATATAACAGGGCCCAATCGAACACTGAAGCTTTCTTT
>NA|TRBJ1-5|TRBD1|TRBV28
CASRAGGEGQPQHF
TGTGCCAGTCGGGCAGGGGGCGAGGGTCAGCCCCAGCATTTT
>NA|TRBJ1-6|NA|TRBV4-3
CASSQDWESSYNSPLHF
TGCGCCAGCAGCCAAGACTGGGAGAGCTCCTATAATTCACCCCTCCACTTT
>NA|TRBJ2-5|NA|TRBV6-5
CASSYPDQAETQYF
TGTGCCAGCAGTTACCCTGACCAAGCGGAGACCCAGTACTTC
>NA|TRBJ2-7|TRBD1|TRBV5-1
CASSPQGFSYEQYF
TGCGCCAGCAGCCCACAGGGGTTCTCCTACGAGCAGTACTTC
>once|TRBJ1-2|TRBD1|TRBV23-1
CASGQGFNYGYTF
TGCGCCAGCGGACAGGGCTTCAACTATGGCTACACCTTC
>few|TRBJ1-2|NA|TRBV30
CAWTPRRVYYGYTF
TGTGCCTGGACCCCCAGGCGGGTTTACTATGGCTACACCTTC
>NA|TRBJ2-7|NA|TRBV10-3
CAISDSNSYEQYF
TGTGCCATCAGTGATTCAAATTCATACGAGCAGTACTTC
>NA|TRBJ1-2|NA|TRBV12-3/TRBV12-4
CASSTGLHGYTF
TGTGCCAGCAGCACGGGACTCCATGGCTACACCTTC
>NA|TRBJ1-1|TRBD1|TRBV25-1
CASSATGGRAFF
TGTGCCAGCAGTGCCACAGGGGGGAGAGCTTTCTTT
>NA|TRBJ1-4|NA|TRBV27
CASSSRIQEKLFF
TGTGCCAGCAGCTCTCGCATTCAGGAAAAACTGTTTTTT
>few|TRBJ2-5|TRBD2|TRBV4-1
CASSQEGPGGGLQTQYF
TGCGCCAGCAGCCAAGAGGGCCCGGGGGGGGGGTTGCAGACCCAGTACTTC
>NA|TRBJ2-2|NA|TRBV19
CASSFQGGLGGNTGELFF
TGTGCCAGTAGTTTCCAGGGGGGTCTAGGAGGTAACACCGGGGAGCTGTTTTTT
>NA|TRBJ2-5|TRBD1|TRBV11-2
CASSSRLGQGEETQYF
TGTGCCAGCAGCTCAAGGTTGGGGCAGGGGGAAGAGACCCAGTACTTC
>NA|TRBJ2-3|NA|TRBV19
CASSPPRAGFNTDTQYF
TGTGCCAGTAGTCCTCCCCGGGCGGGATTTAACACAGATACGCAGTATTTT
>NA|TRBJ1-1|NA|TRBV9
CASSPSGGNPNTEAFF
TGTGCCAGCAGCCCCTCGGGGGGTAATCCGAACACTGAAGCTTTCTTT
>NA|TRBJ2-1|TRBD2|TRBV5-1
CASRVTSGSYNEQFF
TGCGCCAGCAGGGTGACTAGCGGCTCCTACAATGAGCAGTTCTTC